Below are 10 T cell receptor beta chains sequenced from a single sample in a study of siplizumab effects on memory and regulatory T cells. Here immunoSEQ multiplex PCR was the method, and the copy in TCRdb shows in-frame clones only, minus some. The sample holds roughly 120,000 clones; around 94% are singletons and the top ten take roughly 1.7%. The specimen sequenced was non-Treg CD4+ T cells sorted from blood. Receptor source: a human donor in good health.

The chain carries TRBV10-2 and TRBJ2-1, with TRBD2 matching over 10 bases. CDR1 is WSHSY and CDR2 is SAAADI in the germline V gene. This CDR3 is built from 16 residues. Trimming removed 3 bases from V and 7 bases from J; junction bases left unmatched: 9. The CDR3 region has the DNA TGCGCCAGCAGTGAACTAGGACTAGCGGCCGGGAATGAGCAGTTCTTC. Its translation is CASSELGLAAGNEQFF.

The rearrangement joins TRBV5-1 to TRBJ2-3, with 8 nucleotides matching TRBD1. The CDR3 extends over 15 amino acids. The junction had 4 bases not matched to a gene; V was cut back by 2 bases and J by 2 bases. Germline V gives CDR1 SGHRS, CDR2 YFSETQ. The CDR3: CASSFRQGNTDTQYF. The CDR3, as DNA: TGCGCCAGCAGCTTTAGACAGGGGAACACAGATACGCAGTATTTT. Variable domain in full (rest from reference TRBV5-1 and TRBJ2-3): KAGVTQTPRYLIKTRGQQVTLSCSPISGHRSVSWYQQTPGQGLQFLFEYFSETQRNKGNFPGRFSGRQFSNSRSEMNVSTLELGDSALYLCASSFRQGNTDTQYFGPGTRLTVL.

The chain employs TRBV6-1 and TRBJ2-7, with D perhaps being TRBD1 or TRBD2 (6 bases each). Germline assignment: CDR1 MNHNS and CDR2 SASEGT. Deletions cut 7 bases from V and 6 bases from J, with 16 bases between. This CDR3 has 13 residues. The CDR3, as DNA: TGTGCCAGCAACCAAGGAGGGGGTCGCGAGCAGTACTTC. Amino acid sequence: CASNQGGGREQYF.

The CDR3 here is CASSARGYNNSPLHF. For the CDR3, the DNA is TGTGCCAGCAGCGCAAGGGGGTACAATAATTCACCCCTCCACTTT. The chain links TRBV9 to TRBJ1-6; D possibly corresponds to TRBD1 (6 bases). Germline V gene data show CDR1 as SGDLS and CDR2 as YYNGEE. Trimming removed 3 bases from V and 5 bases from J, with 12 bases in between. The CDR3 length is 15 residues.

The chain uses TRBV19 and TRBJ2-2; D remains ambiguous. CDR3 length: 15 amino acids. Germline-derived CDR1 and CDR2 are LNHDA and SQIVND (reference sequence). V was trimmed by 3 bases and J by 1 base, leaving 9 bases between them. The DNA of the CDR3 is TGTGCCAGTAGTATCTATGGGGTGAACACCGGGGAGCTGTTTTTT. This encodes CASSIYGVNTGELFF.

This clone was seen more than once but under ten times. This sequence joins TRBV18 and TRBJ2-7, with 8 bases identical to TRBD1. The ends lost 3 bases at V and 6 bases at J; junction bases unmatched: 4. The CDR3 is made up of 13 amino acids. Germline V gene data show CDR1 as KGHSH and CDR2 as LQKENI. DNA of the CDR3: TGTGCCAGCTCACCCGCAGGGGGCTCCGAGCAGTACTTC. It specifies CASSPAGGSEQYF.

This clone was recorded only once. V is TRBV18 and J is TRBJ2-2; no definite D call. The CDR3 runs to 13 residues. The germline gives CDR1 KGHSH, CDR2 LQKENI. V shed 0 bases and J shed 4 bases, with 3 bases lying between them. The CDR3 DNA follows: TGTGCCAGCTCACCACCGGTCACCGGGGAGCTGTTTTTT. Translating it yields CASSPPVTGELFF.

The chain joins TRBV2 to TRBJ1-6, with 7 bases fitting TRBD1. Germline trimming cut 6 bases from V and 5 bases from J; bases unmatched to any gene: 7. This CDR3 is built from 15 residues. CDR1 is SNHLY and CDR2 is FYNNEI in the germline V gene. The CDR3 reads CASRPRDRNNSPLHF. The CDR3 nucleotides read TGTGCCAGCAGGCCCCGGGACAGAAATAATTCACCCCTCCACTTT.

The chain is built from TRBV18 and TRBJ2-7; the D is unclear. Deletions cut 3 bases from V and 4 bases from J, with 7 bases between. Germline CDR1 and CDR2: KGHSH and LQKENI. The CDR3 loop spans 12 amino acids. CDR3 coding DNA: TGTGCCAGCTCACCGGATCCTTACGAGCAGTACTTC. It translates to CASSPDPYEQYF. The variable domain in full, completed from reference TRBV18 and TRBJ2-7, reads NAGVMQNPRHLVRRRGQEARLRCSPMKGHSHVYWYRQLPEEGLKFMVYLQKENIIDESGMPKERFSAEFPKEGPSILRIQQVVRGDSAAYFCASSPDPYEQYFGPGTRLTVT.

This chain uses TRBV7-9 with TRBJ2-7; 9 bases are shared with TRBD2. This CDR3 has 15 residues. Germline V gene data show CDR1 as SEHNR and CDR2 as FQNEAQ (reference sequence). V shed 3 bases and J 4 bases; nucleotides not matched to a gene: 7. CDR3: CASSFHQAGGYEQYF. In DNA, the CDR3 is TGTGCCAGCAGCTTCCACCAAGCGGGAGGATACGAGCAGTACTTC.